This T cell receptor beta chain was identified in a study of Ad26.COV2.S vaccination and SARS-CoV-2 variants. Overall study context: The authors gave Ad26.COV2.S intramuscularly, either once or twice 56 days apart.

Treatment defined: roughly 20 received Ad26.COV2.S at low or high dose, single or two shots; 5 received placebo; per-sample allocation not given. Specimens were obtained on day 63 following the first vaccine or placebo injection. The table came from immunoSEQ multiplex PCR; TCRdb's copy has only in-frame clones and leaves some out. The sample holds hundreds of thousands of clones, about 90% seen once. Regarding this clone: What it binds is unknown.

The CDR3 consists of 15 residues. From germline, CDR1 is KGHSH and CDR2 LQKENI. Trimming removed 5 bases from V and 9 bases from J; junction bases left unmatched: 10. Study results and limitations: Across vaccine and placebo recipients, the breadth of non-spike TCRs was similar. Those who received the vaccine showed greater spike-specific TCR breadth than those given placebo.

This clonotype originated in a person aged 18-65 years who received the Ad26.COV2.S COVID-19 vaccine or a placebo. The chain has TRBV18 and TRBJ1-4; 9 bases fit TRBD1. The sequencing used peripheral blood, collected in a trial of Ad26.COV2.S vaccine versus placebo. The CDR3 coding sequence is TGTGCCAGCTCAACGGGGACAGGGAGGAATAAAAAACTGTTTTTT. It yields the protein CASSTGTGRNKKLFF.